One sample yielded the 27 T cell receptor beta chains listed below, sequenced in a study of Ad26.COV2.S vaccination and SARS-CoV-2 variants (dated by TCRdb to 2020 to 2023). This specimen's treatment or condition label, interpreted: some 20 received Ad26.COV2.S at low or high dose, single or two shots; a few received placebo; per-sample allocation not given. For vaccine and placebo recipients, the sequenced repertoires came from samples collected on day 63 after the first injection. To prepare the library, the immunoSEQ multiplex PCR assay was applied. TCRdb took over this immuneACCESS table, retaining in-frame rearrangements with V and J assigned. Such tables are incomplete; in checked studies, under half of the missing clones stem from an unresolved V gene, and the remainder is unexplained. The sample table holds about 400,000 clones, of which about nine tenths were seen once. Together, the top ten hold around 1.8% of the sample.

The material was peripheral blood, obtained in a trial of Ad26.COV2.S vaccine versus placebo. The receptors derive from a person between 18 and 60 years old who received the Ad26.COV2.S COVID-19 vaccine or a placebo.

On this clone: One junction end does not reproduce the germline sequence, and a read error may be involved. The gene calls are TRBV6-5 and TRBJ1-2; D is perhaps TRBD1 (6 bases). Germline values: CDR1 MNHEY, CDR2 SVGAGI. This CDR3 has 15 residues. This CDR3 reads CASSRPMGAKYGYTF. The DNA of the CDR3 is TGTGCCAGCAGCCGTCCTATGGGGGCTAAATATGGCTACACCTTC.

The genes are TRBV19 and TRBJ1-1; D not certain. Germline-derived CDR1 and CDR2 are LNHDA and SQIVND (reference sequence). This CDR3 spans 11 amino acids. Trimming left V 7 bases short and J 1 base short, with 4 bases between. The CDR3 region is CASKENTEAFF. The CDR3 DNA is TGTGCCAGTAAGGAGAACACTGAAGCTTTCTTT.

The V and J genes are TRBV5-1 and TRBJ2-1; 7 nucleotides match TRBD2. Germline CDR1 and CDR2: SGHRS and YFSETQ. This CDR3 is built from 16 residues. V lost 4 bases to trimming and J lost 10 bases; unmatched junction nucleotides: 17. The CDR3 loop reads CASSRGDFPLTREQFF. The DNA for the CDR3 is TGCGCCAGCAGCCGGGGGGACTTTCCACTCACCAGGGAGCAGTTCTTC. Supplemented by reference TRBV5-1 and TRBJ2-1, the full variable domain reads KAGVTQTPRYLIKTRGQQVTLSCSPISGHRSVSWYQQTPGQGLQFLFEYFSETQRNKGNFPGRFSGRQFSNSRSEMNVSTLELGDSALYLCASSRGDFPLTREQFFGPGTRLTVL.

V gene TRBV19 combines with J gene TRBJ1-5; a weak D match, TRBD1 (6 bases). Deletions cut 6 bases from V and 0 bases from J, with 15 bases between. The CDR3 spans 16 residues. Germline V gives CDR1 LNHDA, CDR2 SQIVND (reference sequence). This chain's CDR3 is CASRLITGNSNQPQHF. The DNA of the CDR3 is TGTGCCAGTAGGCTGATCACAGGGAATAGCAATCAGCCCCAGCATTTT. Looking up the rest from reference TRBV19 and TRBJ1-5 gives the full variable domain: DGGITQSPKYLFRKEGQNVTLSCEQNLNHDAMYWYRQDPGQGLRLIYYSQIVNDFQKGDIAEGYSVSREKKESFPLTVTSAQKNPTAFYLCASRLITGNSNQPQHFGDGTRLSIL.

V gene TRBV19 combines with J gene TRBJ2-1; D perhaps matches TRBD1 (7 bases). Germline values: CDR1 LNHDA, CDR2 SQIVND (reference sequence). V was cut by 4 bases and J by 0 bases, with 13 bases left in between. The CDR3 runs to 16 residues. CDR3 in DNA: TGTGCCAGTAGTACACAGGGGACTCGCTCCTACAATGAGCAGTTCTTC. Translation gives CASSTQGTRSYNEQFF.

The chain recombines TRBV9 with TRBJ2-3; TRBD1 agrees at 9 bases. The V gene's germline CDR1 is SGDLS and CDR2 YYNGEE. Trimming cost V 4 bases and J 12 bases; bases outside gene matches: 6. CDR3 length equals 12 residues. The CDR3, as DNA: TGTGCCAGCAGCCCAGGACAGGGGCAACAGTATTTT. Translating it yields CASSPGQGQQYF.

This chain connects TRBV28 to TRBJ2-5, with D tentatively TRBD2 (6 bases). Germline V gene data show CDR1 as MDHEN and CDR2 as SYDVKM. The CDR3 has 13 amino acids. The ends were cut back, 3 bases at V and 6 bases at J, with 11 bases in the middle. The CDR3 bases are TGTGCCAGCAGTTTCCGGAGGGTGAAGACCCAGTACTTC. Its protein is CASSFRRVKTQYF.

This sequence joins TRBV7-9 and TRBJ2-2; tentative D call: TRBD1 (7 bases). V was shortened by 1 base and J by 5 bases, with 17 bases between the two germline ends. The length of the CDR3 is 17 residues. Germline-derived CDR1 and CDR2 are SEHNR and FQNEAQ (reference sequence). The CDR3 spells CASSLVGSQGGTGELFF. As DNA, the CDR3 is TGTGCCAGCAGCTTAGTCGGCTCCCAGGGGGGAACCGGGGAGCTGTTTTTT.

The chain employs TRBV15 and TRBJ2-5, with 7 bases that match TRBD1. V trimming: 4 bases; J trimming: 5 bases; junction bases outside the gene matches: 10. The germline V gene encodes CDR1 LNHNV and CDR2 YYDKDF (reference sequence). The CDR3 covers 15 residues. The CDR3 sequence: CATSTSRGFGETQYF. CDR3 bases: TGTGCCACCAGCACGAGCAGGGGGTTTGGGGAGACCCAGTACTTC. The full variable domain, rest sourced from reference TRBV15 and TRBJ2-5, is DAMVIQNPRYQVTQFGKPVTLSCSQTLNHNVMYWYQQKSSQAPKLLFHYYDKDFNNEADTPDNFQSRRPNTSFCFLDIRSPGLGDTAMYLCATSTSRGFGETQYFGPGTRLLVL.

The chain recombines TRBV24-1 with TRBJ1-1; D remains ambiguous. V shed 4 bases and J shed 3 bases, with 5 bases lying between them. The CDR3 consists of 12 residues. CDR1 KGHDR and CDR2 SFDVKD come from the germline V gene. The CDR3 DNA sequence: TGTGCCACCAGTGACCCCGACACTGAAGCTTTCTTT. This encodes CATSDPDTEAFF.

The chain recombines TRBV2 with TRBJ2-1; a possible D gene is TRBD1 (5 bases). V lost 6 bases, J lost 8 bases, and 20 bases lay in between. Germline values: CDR1 SNHLY, CDR2 FYNNEI. CDR3 length: 15 amino acids. As DNA, the CDR3 is TGTGCCAGCAGCGCCCGGACATGGGGATTCTATGAGCAGTTCTTC. Translated: CASSARTWGFYEQFF. Complete variable domain (other parts from reference TRBV2 and TRBJ2-1): EPEVTQTPSHQVTQMGQEVILRCVPISNHLYFYWYRQILGQKVEFLVSFYNNEISEKSEIFDDQFSVERPDGSNFTLKIRSTKLEDSAMYFCASSARTWGFYEQFFGPGTRLTVL.

The rearrangement uses TRBV28 and TRBJ1-4, with a weak D call TRBD1 (6 bases). Trimming cost V 1 base and J 14 bases, with 8 bases left between them. The CDR3 runs to 11 residues. Germline lookup yields CDR1 MDHEN and CDR2 SYDVKM. CDR3 amino acids: CASSLLGGLFF. The DNA for the CDR3 is TGTGCCAGCAGTTTATTAGGGGGTCTGTTTTTT.

This clone was seen a few times. The V and J genes are TRBV30 and TRBJ2-2; D is ambiguous. Germline CDR1 and CDR2: GTSNPN and SVGIG (reference sequence). The germline V and J ends were trimmed by 7 bases and 6 bases, with 15 bases remaining between them. This CDR3 has 13 amino acids. The CDR3 loop is CASQPSSAGELFF. CDR3 bases: TGTGCCTCACAGCCCTCATCGGCCGGGGAGCTGTTTTTT.

This CDR3 is CASNKGGAGNTIYF. CDR3 DNA sequence: TGTGCCAGCAACAAAGGAGGGGCTGGAAACACCATATATTTT. The rearrangement links TRBV6-5 to TRBJ1-3, with TRBD1 as a possible D gene (5 bases). Germline V lookup: CDR1 MNHEY, CDR2 SVGAGI. The CDR3 consists of 14 residues. V lost 7 bases, J lost 2 bases, and 12 bases lay in between.

The rearrangement links TRBV5-1 to TRBJ1-2; D is unclear. V was cut by 0 bases and J by 8 bases, with 5 bases left in between. Germline values: CDR1 SGHRS, CDR2 YFSETQ. The CDR3 is made up of 11 amino acids. This CDR3 is CASSLGQGYTF. The CDR3 nucleotides are TGCGCCAGCAGCTTGGGGCAGGGCTACACCTTC.

The gene calls are TRBV19 and TRBJ1-5; D ambiguous. The CDR3 contains 15 residues. Trimming took off 6 bases at V and 0 bases at J, with 12 bases between the two ends. Germline V CDR1 and CDR2: LNHDA, SQIVND (reference sequence). Here the CDR3 reads CASSRTSYSNQPQHF. As DNA, the CDR3 is TGTGCCAGTAGCAGGACTTCTTATAGCAATCAGCCCCAGCATTTT.

The chain couples TRBV4-1 to TRBJ2-7; D unresolved. There are 17 residues in the CDR3. The V and J ends lost 0 bases and 5 bases respectively, with 20 bases between them. The germline gives CDR1 MGHRA, CDR2 YSYEKL. Here the CDR3 reads CASSQELFSPREDEQYF. In DNA, the CDR3 is TGCGCCAGCAGCCAAGAGTTGTTCTCTCCCCGCGAGGACGAGCAGTACTTC.

The V and J genes are TRBV19 and TRBJ2-1, with 8 bases that match TRBD2. Germline trimming cut 5 bases from V and 6 bases from J; bases unmatched to any gene: 6. The CDR3 loop spans 14 amino acids. Germline V CDR1 and CDR2: LNHDA, SQIVND (reference sequence). The CDR3 DNA sequence: TGTGCCAGTAGTGACGGGAGGGCCTCCAATGAGCAGTTCTTC. This gives the protein CASSDGRASNEQFF.

This clone was seen just once. This chain links TRBV12-3 or TRBV12-4 with TRBJ1-2, with a weak D call TRBD1 (6 bases). This CDR3 is 13 amino acids long. Between the trimmed V and J ends, which lost 6 bases and 7 bases, there was a span of 15 bases. CDR3 sequence (DNA): TGTGCCAGCAGCCTCAGGGGCGAGATTGGCTACACCTTC. This codes for CASSLRGEIGYTF.

Details on this clone: Other DNA sequences in the same sample also yield this CDR3. This chain links TRBV24-1 with TRBJ2-2; 7 bases line up with TRBD1. V lost 1 base and J lost 3; bases outside the gene matches: 4. Germline V lookup: CDR1 KGHDR, CDR2 SFDVKD. The CDR3 is 16 residues long. The CDR3: CATSDLGQGDTGELFF. In DNA form, the CDR3 reads TGTGCCACCAGTGATTTAGGGCAGGGGGACACCGGGGAGCTGTTTTTT.

The V and J genes are TRBV4-2 and TRBJ2-3; perhaps TRBD2 as D (6 bases). Germline V lookup: CDR1 LGHNA, CDR2 YNFKEQ. V gave up 8 bases and J gave up 0 bases, with 9 bases separating them. The CDR3 is 13 residues long. The CDR3 bases are TGTGCCAGCGGGCGGGGTAGCACAGATACGCAGTATTTT. Translating it yields CASGRGSTDTQYF.

The gene calls are TRBV7-9 and TRBJ2-5; 15 bases agree with TRBD2. The junction had 0 bases not matched to a gene; V was cut back by 5 bases and J by 5 bases. This CDR3 has 14 residues. The germline V gene has CDR1 SEHNR and CDR2 FQNEAQ (reference sequence). This chain's CDR3 is CASSGTSGRETQYF. The CDR3 DNA reads TGTGCCAGCAGCGGGACTAGCGGGAGGGAGACCCAGTACTTC.

The CDR3 DNA reads TGTGCCAGCAGTCCTTATGGAAACACCATATATTTT. Translating it yields CASSPYGNTIYF. The gene calls are TRBV12-3 or TRBV12-4 and TRBJ1-3; D remains unclear. This CDR3 has 12 amino acids. Trimming pared 5 bases from V and 3 bases from J, leaving 5 bases between.

V usage is TRBV12-5 and J usage is TRBJ2-2, with TRBD1 identical over 9 bases. This CDR3 has 16 amino acids. V lost 5 bases and J lost 7; bases outside the gene matches: 11. In germline, CDR1 is LGHNT, CDR2 FRNRAP. The CDR3: CASGDGQGMYDGELFF. The CDR3 DNA reads TGTGCTAGTGGTGATGGACAGGGGATGTATGACGGGGAGCTGTTTTTT.

The chain has TRBV6-5 and TRBJ2-7, with unresolved D. Trimming cost V 0 bases and J 0 bases, with 6 bases left between them. The length of the CDR3 is 14 residues. CDR1 and CDR2 (germline): MNHEY, SVGAGI. The CDR3 DNA follows: TGTGCCAGCAGTTACTCGGAAGCCTCCTACGAGCAGTACTTC. Its protein product is CASSYSEASYEQYF.

The V gene is TRBV4-3, the J gene TRBJ2-1; TRBD1 might be the D (6 bases). Trimming took 0 bases from V and 15 from J, leaving 15 bases between them. Germline CDR1 and CDR2: LGHNA and YSLEER. The CDR3 has 13 residues. The CDR3 protein is CASSQDLGRGGFF. The DNA for the CDR3 is TGCGCCAGCAGCCAAGATCTTGGTAGAGGGGGGTTCTTC.

This clone showed up just once. The J gene is TRBJ2-2, the V gene TRBV15; D is uncertain. From germline, CDR1 is LNHNV and CDR2 YYDKDF (reference sequence). The CDR3 covers 12 residues. Deletions cut 1 base from V and 5 bases from J, with 2 bases between. The CDR3 DNA reads as TGTGCCACCAGCAGAGCAACCGGGGAGCTGTTTTTT. It encodes CATSRATGELFF.